This T cell receptor (beta chain) was found in a study of blood T cell repertoires in COVID-19 (dated by TCRdb to between 2020 and 2021). Broadly, across the study: Collaborator samples came from the United States, Italy and Spain and covered acute and convalescent phases of COVID-19. The prospective study material was composed of cDNA or gDNA derived from T cells, B-cell-depleted T cells, or PBMCs. The dataset comprised deeply sampled blood TCRbeta repertoires from subjects exposed to, actively infected with, or recovered from COVID-19. A freely available public database, intended as a resource for researchers studying the immune response to SARS-CoV-2, is where the repertoires were released. The samples were drawn from the first 160 participants of the ongoing ImmuneRACE study and from some 1,300 subjects provided by 6 global collaborators. Sample metadata almost always included a de-identified subject ID, COVID-19 status, age in years and sex. Where available, HLA class I and class II types were obtained from metadata supplied by the sample provider rather than from assay-based typing. The paper as a whole reports these results and caveats: Clinical and demographic metadata were provided uncurated, with the amount varying by source and participant.

TCRbeta CDR3 regions were amplified from genomic DNA by means of the immunoSEQ Assay, a bias-controlled multiplex PCR. For the original study's pipeline: The number of nucleated cells in each sample was estimated from the amplification of reference gene primers within the assay. Sequence reads were collapsed and filtered to measure the absolute abundance of every unique TCRbeta CDR3 rearrangement. For each sample, productive Simpson clonality was calculated as the square root of Simpson's diversity index across productive rearrangements. Not all clones reach the TCRdb copy of this immuneACCESS table, which keeps in-frame sequences only. Checked studies attribute under half of the gap to unresolved V genes and leave the rest unexplained. That table gives V, J and clone size, and the DNA gave D and trimming. Recorded for this sample are over 150,000 clones; about 93% of them occurred a single time. Of the sample, approximately 0.8% is held by the ten largest clones.

At one collaborating source in Seattle, patients were enrolled during active infection and were followed longitudinally through the course of disease. Whole blood was collected in K2EDTA tubes by collaborating institutions according to the institutions' own protocols. For TCRbeta analysis, collaborators shipped samples as frozen whole blood, isolated PBMCs, or DNA extracted from either of those sample types. Including the terminal cysteine and phenylalanine, the CDR3 comprises 18 residues. CDR3 DNA is the only sequence kept; it has 54 bases, read in frame from the first base. The V end gives up 3 bases and the J end 9 bases, leaving 16 bases in the junction not matched to a gene. The germline V gene encodes CDR1 SNHLY and CDR2 FYNNEI. With respect to this clone: Its antigen is still unknown. No base quality values were provided; no much bigger clone lies one nucleotide off.

The sequence derives from a man aged 25 to 40 with COVID-19, enrolled during active disease. The chain couples TRBV2 to TRBJ2-1; TRBD2 agrees with 11 junctional bases. The sample consisted of peripheral blood. The CDR3 protein is CASSESVAGGPGGGEQFF. The bases are TGTGCCAGCAGTGAGTCGGTAGCGGGGGGGCCCGGAGGCGGTGAGCAGTTCTTC.